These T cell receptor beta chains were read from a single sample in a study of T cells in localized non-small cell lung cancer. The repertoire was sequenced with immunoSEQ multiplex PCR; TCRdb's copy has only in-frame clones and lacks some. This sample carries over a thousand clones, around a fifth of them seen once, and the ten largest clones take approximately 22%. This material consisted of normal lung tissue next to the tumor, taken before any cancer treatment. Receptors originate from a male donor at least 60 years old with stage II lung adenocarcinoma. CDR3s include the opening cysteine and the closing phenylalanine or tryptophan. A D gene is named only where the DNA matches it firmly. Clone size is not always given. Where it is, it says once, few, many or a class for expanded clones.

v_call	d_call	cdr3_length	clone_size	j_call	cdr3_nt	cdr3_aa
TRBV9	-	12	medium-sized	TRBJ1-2	TGTGCCAGCAGTGGAAGGGGTCGGGGCTACACCTTC	CASSGRGRGYTF
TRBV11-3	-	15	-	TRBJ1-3	TGTGCCAGCAGCGCGTATCTTAACTCTGGAAACACCATATATTTT	CASSAYLNSGNTIYF
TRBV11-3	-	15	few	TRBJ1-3	TGTGCCAGCAGCTCCCCCCGGGATGCTGGAAACACCATATATTTT	CASSSPRDAGNTIYF
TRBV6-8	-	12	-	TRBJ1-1	TGTGCCAGCAGGGGAGGATTCACTGAAGCTTTCTTT	CASRGGFTEAFF
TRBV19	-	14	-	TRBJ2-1	TGTGCCAGTAGTATTGGGCAGGCTGAGGATGAGCAGTTCTTC	CASSIGQAEDEQFF
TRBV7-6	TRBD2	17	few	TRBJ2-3	TGTGCCAGCAGCTTGTTCGCCGCTAGCGGGGGGGGGTATACGCAGTATTTT	CASSLFAASGGGYTQYF
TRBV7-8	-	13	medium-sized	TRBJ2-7	TGTGCCAGCAGCTCCACGATGGCCGACGAGCAGTACTTC	CASSSTMADEQYF
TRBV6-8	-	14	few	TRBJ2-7	TGTGCCAGCACCCAAGCCGGAACAGTTTACGAGCAGTACTTC	CASTQAGTVYEQYF
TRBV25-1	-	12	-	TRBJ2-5	TGTGCCAGCGGTCGCGGCCAAGAGACCCAGTACTTC	CASGRGQETQYF
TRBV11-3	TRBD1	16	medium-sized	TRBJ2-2	TGTGCCAGCAGCTTGATTCAACAGGGGAATACCGGGGAGCTGTTTTTT	CASSLIQQGNTGELFF
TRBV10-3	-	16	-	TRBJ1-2	TGTGCCATCAGTGAGTCCAATCCAGGGGTTAACTATGGCTACACCTTC	CAISESNPGVNYGYTF
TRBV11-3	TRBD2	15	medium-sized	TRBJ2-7	TGTGCCAGCAGCCAAGGAGCGGGAGCCACCTACGAGCAGTACTTC	CASSQGAGATYEQYF
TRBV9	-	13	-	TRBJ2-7	TGTGCCAGCAACTTAGAGGGTTTAGGCGAGCAGTACTTC	CASNLEGLGEQYF
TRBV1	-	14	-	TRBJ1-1	TGCGCCAGCAGCCAAGATGGCCGGGAAACTGAAGCTTTCTTT	CASSQDGRETEAFF
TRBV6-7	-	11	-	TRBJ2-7	TGTGCCAGCGGGGTGACCTACGAGCAGTACTTC	CASGVTYEQYF
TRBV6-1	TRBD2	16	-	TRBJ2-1	TGTGCCAGCAGTGAAGCGCTAGCGGCCCCCGGCAATGAGCAGTTCTTC	CASSEALAAPGNEQFF
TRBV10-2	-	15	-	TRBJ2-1	TGCGCCAGCAGTGCGGGTAGTATCGCCTACAATGAGCAGTTCTTC	CASSAGSIAYNEQFF
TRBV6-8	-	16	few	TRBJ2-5	TGTGCCAGCAGTCTCCTCCGGGTGGGACCGGAAGAGACCCAGTACTTC	CASSLLRVGPEETQYF
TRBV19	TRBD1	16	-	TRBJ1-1	TGTGCCAGTAGTCCCTCGGCGGGACAGGGGAACACTGAAGCTTTCTTT	CASSPSAGQGNTEAFF
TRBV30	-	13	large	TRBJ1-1	TGTGCCTGGAGGAGAGGGATGAACACTGAAGCTTTCTTT	CAWRRGMNTEAFF
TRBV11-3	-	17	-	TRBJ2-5	TGTGCCAGCAGCTTAGATTCAGGCGGTGTTTTAGGGCAGACCCAGTACTTC	CASSLDSGGVLGQTQYF
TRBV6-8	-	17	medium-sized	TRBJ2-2	TGTGCCAGCACCGACAGGTTTGGGGGCGAGAACACCGGGGAGCTGTTTTTT	CASTDRFGGENTGELFF
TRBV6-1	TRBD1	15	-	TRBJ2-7	TGTGCCATCAGTGAAGGGACAGGGCATTCCTACGAGCAGTACTTC	CAISEGTGHSYEQYF
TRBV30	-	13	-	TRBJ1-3	TGTGCCTGGAGCAAGGACAGAGGAAACACCATATATTTT	CAWSKDRGNTIYF
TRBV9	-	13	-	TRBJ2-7	TGTGCCAGCAGCGTTGAGGGCTCCTACGAGCAGTACTTC	CASSVEGSYEQYF
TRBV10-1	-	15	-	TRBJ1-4	TGCGCCAGCAGTGAAGAGGGGCTGGGAAATGAAAAACTGTTTTTT	CASSEEGLGNEKLFF
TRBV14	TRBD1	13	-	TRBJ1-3	TGTGCCAGCGGGGGGACAGCTGGAAACACCATATATTTT	CASGGTAGNTIYF
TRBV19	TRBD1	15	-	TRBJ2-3	TGTGCCAGTAGTATTTCCGGGACAGGGGCAGATACGCAGTATTTT	CASSISGTGADTQYF
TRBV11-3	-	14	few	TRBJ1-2	TGTGCCAGCAGCTTGCGGCAGACGAACTATGGCTACACCTTC	CASSLRQTNYGYTF
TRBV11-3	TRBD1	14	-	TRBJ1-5	TGTGCCAGCAGCTTGGGTACAGGGGCTCAGCCCCAGCATTTT	CASSLGTGAQPQHF
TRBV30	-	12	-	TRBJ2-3	TGTGCCTGGAGTTTTCAAGCAGATACGCAGTATTTT	CAWSFQADTQYF
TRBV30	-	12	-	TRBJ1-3	TGTGCCTGGATTTCCCCCGGTAACACCATATATTTT	CAWISPGNTIYF
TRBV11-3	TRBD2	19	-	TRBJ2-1	TGTGCCAGCAGCCCACAGAGGGGAGTGACGGCGGGAGAAGACAATGAGCAGTTCTTC	CASSPQRGVTAGEDNEQFF
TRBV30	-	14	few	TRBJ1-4	TGTGCCTGGAGCGGGGCGTCGGCTAATGAAAAACTGTTTTTT	CAWSGASANEKLFF
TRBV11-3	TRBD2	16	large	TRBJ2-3	TGTGCCAGCAGCCCCCAACCGGGACTAGCTAAAGATACGCAGTATTTT	CASSPQPGLAKDTQYF
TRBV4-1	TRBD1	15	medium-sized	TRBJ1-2	TGCGCCAGCAGCCCGCGACAGGGTAGTTACTATGGCTACACCTTC	CASSPRQGSYYGYTF